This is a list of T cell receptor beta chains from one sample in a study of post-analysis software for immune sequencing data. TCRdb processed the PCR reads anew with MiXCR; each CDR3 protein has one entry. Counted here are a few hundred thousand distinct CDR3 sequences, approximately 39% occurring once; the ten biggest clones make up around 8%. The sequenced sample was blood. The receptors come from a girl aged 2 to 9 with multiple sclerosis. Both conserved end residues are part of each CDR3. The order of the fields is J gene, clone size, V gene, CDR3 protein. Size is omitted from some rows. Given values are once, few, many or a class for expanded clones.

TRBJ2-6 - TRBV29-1 CSVASHRAGANVLTF
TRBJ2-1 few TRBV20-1 CSASRTGEIFYEQFF
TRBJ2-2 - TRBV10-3 CAISDQGSAGELFF
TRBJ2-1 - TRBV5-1 CASSAGGAVTYNEQFF
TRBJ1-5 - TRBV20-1 CSASRDRGHQPQHF
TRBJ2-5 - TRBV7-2 CASSLEAAGVETQYF
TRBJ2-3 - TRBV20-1 CSASRGQGGTDTQYF
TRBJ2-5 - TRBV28 CASRTLGEQYF
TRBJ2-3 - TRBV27 CASKQLAPTDTQYF
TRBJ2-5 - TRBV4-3 CASSHGGIGTQETQYF
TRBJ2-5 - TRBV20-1 CSATRLAAQETQYF
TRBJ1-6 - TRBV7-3 CASSRQQDSPLHF